This entry describes one T cell receptor beta chain. Its antigen is currently not known. The record has no base qualities; no much larger clone is one base away. Library creation used the immunoSEQ multiplex PCR assay. In TCRdb, the immuneACCESS table is reduced to in-frame sequences with V and J assigned. These tables do not hold every clone; where another copy was compared, an unresolved V gene accounts for under half, and the others remain unexplained. For this sample the table gives about 80,000 clones, of which 90% to 95% were detected only once. The ten largest make up approximately 0.41% of the sample. These data are taken from a study of technical replicates of blood from a few donors (dated by TCRdb to about 2017). V loses 6 bases, J loses 2 bases, and the germline ends lie 13 bases apart. CDR1 and CDR2 are read off the germline V gene as MDHEN and SYDVKM. The CDR3 contains 15 residues, cysteine and phenylalanine counted. Left in the record is the CDR3 DNA by itself, 45 bases read in frame from the first base.

Specimen: T cells isolated from PBMCs. The rearranged chain carries TRBV28 and TRBJ2-2; TRBD1 is a weak D gene call, 6 bases matching. This receptor was taken from a human donor in good health. The nucleotide sequence reads as follows: TGTGCCAGCAGCCCTAGGACAGCAAACACCGGGGAGCTGTTTTTT. Its translation reads: CASSPRTANTGELFF. Joined to the reference TRBV28 and TRBJ2-2 proteins, this CDR3 gives the full variable domain: DVKVTQSSRYLVKRTGEKVFLECVQDMDHENMFWYRQDPGLGLRLIYFSYDVKMKEKGDIPEGYSVSREKKERFSLILESASTNQTSMYLCASSPRTANTGELFFGEGSRLTVL.